Following are 5 T cell receptor beta chains from one sample sequenced in a study of T cells in Graves' hyperthyroidism and ophthalmopathy. Researchers amplified the TCR beta CDR3 regions from RNA transcripts. HTBI primers drove first-round RT-PCR of the TCR CDR3. TCRdb redid the calling of the multiplex PCR reads with MiXCR, one entry per CDR3 protein. Among roughly 570,000 distinct CDR3 sequences listed, more than 45% were seen once. The sample consisted of peripheral blood or thyroid tissue (not recorded which). The origin of the receptors is an adult woman with Graves' disease, either hyperthyroidism or ophthalmopathy (not recorded which).

As for this clonotype: As the CDR3 is not closed by the conserved phenylalanine or tryptophan, this likely results from a read error. No DNA is shown, since the ends of the CDR3 on it are uncertain; the CDR3 is the one TCRdb lists. The chain couples TRBV10-1 to TRBJ1-2. The CDR3 length is 9 residues, termini included. Germline CDR1 and CDR2: WNHNN and SYGVQD (reference sequence). The CDR3 is CASSESVLR.

This clonotype was detected only a few times. In DNA form, the CDR3 reads TGTGCCAGCAGCTCCCAACCGGGGTATCAAGAGACCCAGTACTTC. As protein: CASSSQPGYQETQYF. J is TRBJ2-5 and V is TRBV7-9, with D possibly matching TRBD2 (5 bases). Per germline, CDR1 SEHNR and CDR2 FQNEAQ (reference sequence). Between the trimmed V and J ends, which lost 4 bases and 2 bases, there was a span of 14 bases. This CDR3 is built from 15 residues.

The V gene is TRBV10-3, the J gene TRBJ2-3; 11 bases line up with TRBD2. Germline V gene lookup returns CDR1 ENHRY and CDR2 SYGVKD. V shed 5 bases, J shed 4 bases, and the junction held 8 bases outside the gene matches. The CDR3 totals 16 residues. CDR3 nucleotide sequence: TGTGCCATCAGTCCTTTCCTAGCGGGAGGTTCAGATACGCAGTATTTT. Its translation: CAISPFLAGGSDTQYF.

The sample holds many counts of this clonotype. The chain carries TRBV24-1 and TRBJ1-5; D may be TRBD1 (5 bases). Germline assignment: CDR1 KGHDR and CDR2 SFDVKD. V dropped 10 bases and J dropped 5 bases, with 23 bases sitting between them. This CDR3 is built from 16 residues. The CDR3 DNA follows: TGTGCCACAGGGAGCGGGGGTGCAGACGATCATCAGCCCCAGCATTTT. Translating it yields CATGSGGADDHQPQHF.

The chain joins TRBV29-1 to TRBJ2-7; 8 positions agree with TRBD1. The CDR3 loop spans 13 amino acids. The germline V gene has CDR1 SQVTM and CDR2 ANQGSEA. The CDR3 nucleotides are TGCAGTGAAGGACAGGGAAGTATCTACGAGCAGTACTTC. Residues: CSEGQGSIYEQYF.